The present entry profiles one TCR beta chain with its context. Its antigen is currently unknown. The sample is drawn from a study of cytomegalovirus exposure and HLA in healthy donors. Study-wide results and caveats: Analysis was performed later, and it showed HLA-associated TCR beta chains to be more clonally expanded than equally common others. A later analysis found most CMV-associated TCR beta chains apparently HLA-restricted.

The CDR3 has 15 amino acids. V was clipped by 5 bases and J by 0 bases; unmatched bases: 6. CDR1 and CDR2 from the germline V gene are SGHNT and YENEEA. A multiplex PCR was run with 60 Vbeta primers and 13 Jbeta primers. Some clones are missing from TCRdb's copy, which holds only in-frame ones; the method was immunoSEQ multiplex PCR. The profile shows 100,000 or so clones, roughly 69% of them singletons. Sequenced sample: PBMCs. The sequence came from a man aged 45 to 65 in good health and CMV-seropositive. The chain combines TRBV11-3 with TRBJ1-2, with TRBD1 matching 7 bases. The CDR3 DNA is TGTGCCAGCAGCCCCCGGACAGGAGCTAACTATGGCTACACCTTC. As protein: CASSPRTGANYGYTF.